What follows are 8 T cell receptor beta chains derived from one specimen sequenced in a study of blood T cell repertoires in COVID-19. The method was immunoSEQ multiplex PCR; TCRdb's version includes in-frame clones alone and lacks a portion of them. The sample lists some 130,000 clones, over 85% occurring once. The sequencing sample was made of peripheral blood. The receptors originated from a man aged 45-65 years with active COVID-19.

The chain couples TRBV2 to TRBJ2-1, with D possibly TRBD2 on 5 matching bases. Germline loops: CDR1 SNHLY, CDR2 FYNNEI. The CDR3 is made up of 15 amino acids. V lost 0 bases and J lost 6, with 12 bases in between. This chain's CDR3 is CASSEASSWGNEQFF. CDR3 sequence (DNA): TGTGCCAGCAGTGAAGCGTCTAGCTGGGGCAATGAGCAGTTCTTC.

The chain links TRBV2 to TRBJ2-2, with D uncertain. CDR1 is SNHLY, CDR2 FYNNEI, per germline. The V end was cut by 4 bases, the J end by 4 bases, with 10 bases between. This CDR3 is built from 14 residues. The CDR3 DNA reads TGTGCCAGCAGTGCCCTTAGTGCCACCGGGGAGCTGTTTTTT. The encoded protein is CASSALSATGELFF.

The chain is built from TRBV7-8 and TRBJ1-5, with 9 bases identical to TRBD1. Germline V gene sequence: CDR1 SGHVS, CDR2 FQNEAQ. V was pared by 5 bases and J by 9 bases, with 14 bases of the junction left unmatched. This CDR3 comprises 16 residues. The CDR3 here is CASSARGQGAFGPQHF. The CDR3, as DNA: TGTGCCAGCAGCGCGCGGGGACAGGGCGCTTTTGGGCCCCAGCATTTT. The complete variable domain, with remaining parts taken from reference TRBV7-8 and TRBJ1-5, reads GAGVSQSPRYKVAKRGQDVALRCDPISGHVSLFWYQQALGQGPEFLTYFQNEAQLDKSGLPSDRFFAERPEGSVSTLKIQRTQQEDSAVYLCASSARGQGAFGPQHFGDGTRLSIL.

The CDR3 coding sequence is TGTGCCAGTAGCACTCAGACGGGGGGAAACACCATATATTTT. Its protein is CASSTQTGGNTIYF. This chain uses TRBV19 with TRBJ1-3; D not resolved. V dropped 6 bases and J dropped 4 bases, with 13 bases sitting between them. This CDR3 has 14 residues. The germline V gene has CDR1 LNHDA and CDR2 SQIVND (reference sequence).

The genes are TRBV9 and TRBJ2-7, with 9 bases fitting TRBD1. The CDR3 has 14 amino acids. Looked up from germline, CDR1 is SGDLS and CDR2 is YYNGEE. J lost 6 bases, V lost 4 bases, and 8 bases had no gene match. The CDR3 region is CASSPRQGGGEQYF. In DNA form, the CDR3 reads TGTGCCAGCAGCCCCCGACAGGGGGGTGGCGAGCAGTACTTC.

V is TRBV2 and J is TRBJ2-7, with a possible D match to TRBD1 (5 bases). Trimming removed 4 bases at V and 2 bases at J, with 9 bases between. The CDR3 has 13 amino acids. Germline V lookup: CDR1 SNHLY, CDR2 FYNNEI. The CDR3, as DNA: TGTGCCAGCAGTGGACAGATCACCTACGAGCAGTACGTC. Translating it yields CASSGQITYEQYV.

The chain recombines TRBV4-1 with TRBJ1-2; 8 bases map to TRBD1. This CDR3 has 15 residues. V lost 6 bases and J lost 2; bases outside the gene matches: 8. Germline V lookup: CDR1 MGHRA, CDR2 YSYEKL. The CDR3 reads CASRKGTGGNYGYTF. CDR3 sequence (DNA): TGCGCCAGCAGGAAAGGAACAGGGGGGAACTATGGCTACACCTTC.

This clone occurred once. The chain uses TRBV5-5 and TRBJ2-1; 7 bases fit TRBD1. The CDR3 extends over 15 amino acids. V lost 4 bases and J lost 4; bases outside the gene matches: 8. Germline assignment: CDR1 SGHKS and CDR2 YYEKEE (reference sequence). CDR3 DNA: TGTGCCAGCAGCATGGGACAGACTCAATACAATGAGCAGTTCTTC. The encoded protein is CASSMGQTQYNEQFF.